This passage covers 14 T cell receptor beta chains from one sample sequenced in a study of cytomegalovirus exposure and HLA in healthy donors. The PCR contained 60 Vbeta and 13 Jbeta primers. TCRdb keeps only in-frame clones here, not all; method: immunoSEQ multiplex PCR. The sample shows 180,000 or so clones, about 80% of them seen only once. The material sequenced was PBMCs. These receptors came from a man younger than 35 in good health and CMV-seronegative.

The table lists this clone with a count of one. This chain connects TRBV21-1 to TRBJ1-2; no check of the table's D call, TRBD1, against the DNA was made. TRBV21-1 is a known pseudogene. The CDR3 spans 17 residues. CDR3: CASSKELRQGMNYGYTF. In nucleotides, the CDR3 is TGTGCCAGCAGCAAAGAACTTAGACAGGGTATGAACTATGGCTACACCTTC.

This chain's CDR3 is CASSLRGSGNIQYF. CDR3 bases: TGTGCCAGCAGTTTGCGCGGCTCCGGGAACATTCAGTACTTC. The chain is built from TRBV27 and TRBJ2-4; no clear D. The length of the CDR3 is 14 residues. Germline V gene lookup returns CDR1 MNHEY and CDR2 SMNVEV (reference sequence). V lost 3 bases to trimming and J lost 7 bases, with 13 bases between them.

This chain uses TRBV6-5 with TRBJ1-2, with a possible D match to TRBD1 (6 bases). V lost 0 bases, J lost 4 bases, and 15 bases lay in between. The CDR3 has 16 residues. Per germline, CDR1 MNHEY and CDR2 SVGAGI. The CDR3 DNA reads TGTGCCAGCAGTTACTCGAATGGGGGAGGGGGCTATGGCTACACCTTC. Translating it yields CASSYSNGGGGYGYTF.

V is TRBV7-9 and J is TRBJ2-1; TRBD2 matches at 12 bases. Germline lookup yields CDR1 SEHNR and CDR2 FQNEAQ (reference sequence). J was trimmed by 3 bases and V by 4 bases; bases with no gene match: 7. This CDR3 contains 17 residues. The CDR3 region has the DNA TGTGCCAGCAGCTCTGGACTAGCGGGACCCAACTACAATGAGCAGTTCTTC. Amino acid sequence: CASSSGLAGPNYNEQFF. Supplemented by reference TRBV7-9 and TRBJ2-1, the full variable domain reads DTGVSQNPRHKITKRGQNVTFRCDPISEHNRLYWYRQTLGQGPEFLTYFQNEAQLEKSRLLSDRFSAERPKGSFSTLEIQRTEQGDSAMYLCASSSGLAGPNYNEQFFGPGTRLTVL.

This rearrangement joins TRBV10-3 to TRBJ1-1; TRBD1 agrees at 10 bases. Germline values: CDR1 ENHRY, CDR2 SYGVKD. This CDR3 region has 16 residues. The V and J ends lost 0 bases and 2 bases, in that order; junction bases with no gene match: 3. The CDR3 DNA reads TGTGCCATCAGTGAGTCGGGGACAGGGGTCAACACTGAAGCTTTCTTT. Protein sequence: CAISESGTGVNTEAFF.

The chain combines TRBV12-5 with TRBJ2-5, with 15 bases lining up with TRBD2. V lost 5 bases and J lost 5; bases outside the gene matches: 9. Germline V gives CDR1 LGHNT, CDR2 FRNRAP. The CDR3 is 17 amino acids. CDR3 nucleotide sequence: TGTGCTAGTGGTGCCTCCGGACTAGCGGGAGGGTTGGAGACCCAGTACTTC. Protein: CASGASGLAGGLETQYF.

V usage is TRBV4-1 and J usage is TRBJ2-1, with D uncertain. The ends were cut back, 0 bases at V and 3 bases at J, with 15 bases in the middle. The CDR3 spans 17 residues. Germline V CDR1 and CDR2: MGHRA, YSYEKL. CDR3 DNA: TGCGCCAGCAGCCAAGATAAGGCACAGAGAATCTACAATGAGCAGTTCTTC. Translation gives CASSQDKAQRIYNEQFF.

In its sample, this clone was seen once. The rearrangement links TRBV6-5 to TRBJ2-7; 15 bases are a match to TRBD2. V trimming: 8 bases; J trimming: 7 bases; junction bases outside the gene matches: 6. Germline values: CDR1 MNHEY, CDR2 SVGAGI. The CDR3 loop spans 14 amino acids. The CDR3 is CASRGTSGRREQYF. The CDR3 DNA reads as TGTGCCAGCCGAGGGACTAGCGGGAGGCGGGAGCAGTACTTC.

The DNA for the CDR3 is TGTGCCAGCAGTCTCCAGGACAGGAGCACTGAAGCTTTCTTT. It translates to CASSLQDRSTEAFF. This sequence joins TRBV6-5 and TRBJ1-1; TRBD1 agrees at 7 bases. The ends lost 5 bases at V and 4 bases at J; junction bases unmatched: 7. This CDR3 contains 14 residues. Germline V gives CDR1 MNHEY, CDR2 SVGAGI.

The DNA of the CDR3 is TGTGCCAGTAGTATTGGACAGGGGGTAGGTTTTTTCTACGAGCAGTACTTC. Encoded protein: CASSIGQGVGFFYEQYF. This chain joins TRBV19 and TRBJ2-7; 10 bases are a match to TRBD1. The CDR3 contains 17 residues. The germline CDR1 and CDR2 sequences are LNHDA and SQIVND (reference sequence). V was clipped by 3 bases and J by 3 bases; unmatched bases: 11.

The chain joins TRBV30 to TRBJ2-3, with 9 bases lining up with TRBD2. V trimming: 2 bases; J trimming: 7 bases; junction bases outside the gene matches: 4. The CDR3 loop spans 13 amino acids. The germline V gene has CDR1 GTSNPN and CDR2 SVGIG (reference sequence). CDR3 sequence reads: CAWSPRGGHTQYF. The CDR3 region has the DNA TGTGCCTGGAGTCCGCGGGGGGGCCATACGCAGTATTTT. The full variable domain, with the rest looked up from reference TRBV30 and TRBJ2-3, is SQTIHQWPATLVQPVGSPLSLECTVEGTSNPNLYWYRQAAGRGLQLLFYSVGIGQISSEVPQNLSASRPQDRQFILSSKKLLLSDSGFYLCAWSPRGGHTQYFGPGTRLTVL.

V and J are TRBV13 and TRBJ2-5, with a possible D match to TRBD1 (7 bases). Trimming removed 7 bases from V and 7 bases from J, with 13 bases in between. Germline V CDR1 and CDR2: PRHDT, FYEKMQ (reference sequence). The CDR3 is 12 residues long. The CDR3 loop reads CASTAQGGTQYF. DNA of the CDR3: TGTGCCAGCACAGCTCAGGGGGGGACCCAGTACTTC.

The chain has TRBV4-3 and TRBJ1-6; weak D call: TRBD1 (5 bases). The germline V gene has CDR1 LGHNA and CDR2 YSLEER. The CDR3 is 13 amino acids. Trimming pared 0 bases from V and 13 bases from J, leaving 10 bases between. In DNA form, the CDR3 reads TGCGCCAGCAGCCAAGATGTCCCAGGGCCCCTCCACTTT. It is translated as CASSQDVPGPLHF.

The rearrangement uses TRBV19 and TRBJ2-2; D may be TRBD2 (6 bases). Germline V gene sequence: CDR1 LNHDA, CDR2 SQIVND (reference sequence). V was cut by 3 bases and J by 4 bases, with 12 bases left in between. This CDR3 spans 15 amino acids. The CDR3 here is CASSMFAGSTGELFF. The CDR3 region has the DNA TGTGCCAGTAGTATGTTTGCGGGAAGCACCGGGGAGCTGTTTTTT. The full variable domain, with the rest looked up from reference TRBV19 and TRBJ2-2, is DGGITQSPKYLFRKEGQNVTLSCEQNLNHDAMYWYRQDPGQGLRLIYYSQIVNDFQKGDIAEGYSVSREKKESFPLTVTSAQKNPTAFYLCASSMFAGSTGELFFGEGSRLTVL.